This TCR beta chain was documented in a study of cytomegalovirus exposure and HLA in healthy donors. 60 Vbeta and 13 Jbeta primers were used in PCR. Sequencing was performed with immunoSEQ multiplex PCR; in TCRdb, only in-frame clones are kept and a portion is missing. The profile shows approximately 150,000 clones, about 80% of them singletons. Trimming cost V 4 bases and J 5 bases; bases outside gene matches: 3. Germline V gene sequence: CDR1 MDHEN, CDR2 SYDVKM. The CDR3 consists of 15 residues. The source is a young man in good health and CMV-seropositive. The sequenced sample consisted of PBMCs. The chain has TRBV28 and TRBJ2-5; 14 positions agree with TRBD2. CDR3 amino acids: CASSSGLAGVETQYF. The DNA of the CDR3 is TGTGCCAGCAGTTCGGGACTAGCGGGAGTGGAGACCCAGTACTTC. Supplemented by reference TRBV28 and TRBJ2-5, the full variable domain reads DVKVTQSSRYLVKRTGEKVFLECVQDMDHENMFWYRQDPGLGLRLIYFSYDVKMKEKGDIPEGYSVSREKKERFSLILESASTNQTSMYLCASSSGLAGVETQYFGPGTRLLVL.